This T cell receptor (beta chain) appears in the sequencing data of a study of radiotherapy plus CTLA-4 blockade in lung cancer. Method: immunoSEQ multiplex PCR; TCRdb's copy keeps in-frame clones and lacks some. The sample holds 100,000 or so clones, about 85% seen once. The clonotype comes from a human donor with non-small cell lung cancer that progressed on radiotherapy plus ipilimumab. The starting material was peripheral blood, obtained from a patient treated with radiotherapy plus ipilimumab.

CDR3 in amino acids: CASSLSAAGRDEQYF. In nucleotides, the CDR3 is TGTGCCAGCAGTCTATCGGCGGCAGGGAGGGACGAGCAGTACTTC. The chain couples TRBV6-1 to TRBJ2-7; TRBD2 matches at 7 bases. The CDR3 contains 15 residues. The germline V gene has CDR1 MNHNS and CDR2 SASEGT. V lost 5 bases to trimming and J lost 5 bases; unmatched junction nucleotides: 12.